Listed here is a single T cell receptor (beta chain). Its antigen is still unknown. The record originates from a study of T-cell memory formation after mild COVID-19. Findings of the study overall: Whether day 37 second-wave clones are SARS-CoV-2-specific was not confirmed. CM and EM subsets held most contracting CD4+ clones; EMRA held CD8+ ones. Some clones that responded turned up in pre-infection memory, which suggests that cross-reactive memory joined in.

Trimming removed 3 bases from V and 3 bases from J; junction bases left unmatched: 6. The germline V gene has CDR1 KGHSH and CDR2 LQKENI. The CDR3 totals 15 residues. A single record per CDR3 protein comes from TCRdb applying MiXCR to the 5' RACE reads. The data show fewer than 650,000 distinct CDR3 sequences, roughly 17% seen once. J is TRBJ2-3 and V is TRBV18; 7 positions agree with TRBD1. The sample taken for sequencing was PBMCs or a T cell subset sorted from them (not recorded which). The clonotype originates from an adult woman who had mild COVID-19 (a few samples of this study predate the infection). Cell type and time point are not known. CDR3 bases: TGTGCCAGCTCACCCTCAGGGGGTAGGACAGATACGCAGTATTTT. It translates to CASSPSGGRTDTQYF.